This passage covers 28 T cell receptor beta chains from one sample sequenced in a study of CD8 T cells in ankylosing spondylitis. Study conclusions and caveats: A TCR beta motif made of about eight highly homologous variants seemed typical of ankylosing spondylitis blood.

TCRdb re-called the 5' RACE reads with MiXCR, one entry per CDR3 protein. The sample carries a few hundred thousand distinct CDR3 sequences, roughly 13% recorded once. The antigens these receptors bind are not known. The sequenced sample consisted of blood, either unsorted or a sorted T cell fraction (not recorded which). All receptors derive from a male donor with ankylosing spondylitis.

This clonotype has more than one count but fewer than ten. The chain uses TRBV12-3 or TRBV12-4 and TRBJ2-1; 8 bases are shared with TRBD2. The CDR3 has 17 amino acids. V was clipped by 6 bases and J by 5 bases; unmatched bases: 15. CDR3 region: CASRDGGVAGWDNEQFF. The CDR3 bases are TGTGCCAGCAGGGACGGCGGGGTAGCGGGATGGGACAATGAGCAGTTCTTC.

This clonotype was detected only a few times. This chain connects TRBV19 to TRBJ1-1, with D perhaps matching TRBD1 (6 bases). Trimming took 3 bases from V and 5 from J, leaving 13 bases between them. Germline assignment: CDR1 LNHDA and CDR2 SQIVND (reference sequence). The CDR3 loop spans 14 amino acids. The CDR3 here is CASSISGGQTEAFF. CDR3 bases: TGTGCCAGTAGTATTTCGGGGGGGCAGACTGAAGCTTTCTTT. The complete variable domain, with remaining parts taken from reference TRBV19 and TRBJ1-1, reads DGGITQSPKYLFRKEGQNVTLSCEQNLNHDAMYWYRQDPGQGLRLIYYSQIVNDFQKGDIAEGYSVSREKKESFPLTVTSAQKNPTAFYLCASSISGGQTEAFFGQGTRLTVV.

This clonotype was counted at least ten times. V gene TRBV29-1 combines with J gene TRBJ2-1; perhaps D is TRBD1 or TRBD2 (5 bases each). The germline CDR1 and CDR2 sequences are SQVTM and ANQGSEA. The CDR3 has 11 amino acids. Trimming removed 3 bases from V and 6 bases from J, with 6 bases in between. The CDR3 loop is CSVDGGNEQFF. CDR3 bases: TGCAGCGTTGATGGGGGCAATGAGCAGTTCTTC.

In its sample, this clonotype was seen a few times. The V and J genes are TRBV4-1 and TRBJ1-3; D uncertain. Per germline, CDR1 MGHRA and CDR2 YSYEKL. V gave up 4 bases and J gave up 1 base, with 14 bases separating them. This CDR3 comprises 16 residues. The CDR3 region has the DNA TGCGCCAGCAGCCTTCGATGGGTTACATCTGGAAACACCATATATTTT. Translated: CASSLRWVTSGNTIYF.

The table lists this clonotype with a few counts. DNA of the CDR3: TGTGCCAGCTCATCCGGGGACGAGCAGTACTTC. It translates to CASSSGDEQYF. This sequence joins TRBV18 and TRBJ2-7, with D tentatively TRBD2 (5 bases). Trimming took off 5 bases at V and 5 bases at J, with 7 bases between the two ends. CDR1 is KGHSH and CDR2 is LQKENI in the germline V gene. This CDR3 has 11 amino acids.

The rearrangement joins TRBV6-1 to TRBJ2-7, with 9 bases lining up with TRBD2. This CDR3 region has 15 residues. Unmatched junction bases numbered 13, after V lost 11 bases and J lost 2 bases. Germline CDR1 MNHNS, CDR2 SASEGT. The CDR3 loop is CAGRAGSGSTYEQYF. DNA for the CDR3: TGTGCCGGACGCGCGGGTAGCGGGAGTACCTACGAGCAGTACTTC.

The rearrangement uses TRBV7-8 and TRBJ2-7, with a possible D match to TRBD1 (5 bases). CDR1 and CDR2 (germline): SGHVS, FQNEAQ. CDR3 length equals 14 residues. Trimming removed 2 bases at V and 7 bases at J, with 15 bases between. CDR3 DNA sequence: TGTGCCAGCAGCTTAAATAGGGGTCTAGATGAGCAGTACTTC. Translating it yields CASSLNRGLDEQYF. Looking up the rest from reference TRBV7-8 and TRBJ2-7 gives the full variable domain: GAGVSQSPRYKVAKRGQDVALRCDPISGHVSLFWYQQALGQGPEFLTYFQNEAQLDKSGLPSDRFFAERPEGSVSTLKIQRTQQEDSAVYLCASSLNRGLDEQYFGPGTRLTVT.

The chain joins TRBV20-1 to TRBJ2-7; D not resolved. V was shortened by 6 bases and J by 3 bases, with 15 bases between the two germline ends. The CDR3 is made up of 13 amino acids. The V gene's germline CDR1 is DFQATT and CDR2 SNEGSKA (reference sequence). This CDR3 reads CSAARPANYEQYF. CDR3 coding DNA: TGCAGTGCCGCACGCCCGGCTAACTACGAGCAGTACTTC.

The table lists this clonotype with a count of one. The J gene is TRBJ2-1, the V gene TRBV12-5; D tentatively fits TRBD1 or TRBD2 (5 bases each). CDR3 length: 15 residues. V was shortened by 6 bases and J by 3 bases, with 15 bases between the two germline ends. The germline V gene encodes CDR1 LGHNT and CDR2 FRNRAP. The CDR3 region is CASGRGGSDYNEQFF. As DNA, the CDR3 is TGTGCTAGTGGGAGGGGCGGGTCCGACTACAATGAGCAGTTCTTC.

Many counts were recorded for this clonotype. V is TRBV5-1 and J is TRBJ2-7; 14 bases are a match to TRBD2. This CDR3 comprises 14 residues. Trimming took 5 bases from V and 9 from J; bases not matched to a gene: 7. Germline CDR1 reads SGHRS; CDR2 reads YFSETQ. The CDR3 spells CASRGTSGSIMQYF. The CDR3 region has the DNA TGCGCCAGCAGAGGGACTAGCGGGAGTATCATGCAGTACTTC. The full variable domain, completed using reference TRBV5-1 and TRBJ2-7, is KAGVTQTPRYLIKTRGQQVTLSCSPISGHRSVSWYQQTPGQGLQFLFEYFSETQRNKGNFPGRFSGRQFSNSRSEMNVSTLELGDSALYLCASRGTSGSIMQYFGPGTRLTVT.

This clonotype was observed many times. The CDR3 coding sequence is TGTGCCAGCAGGTTCGGAGGGTCCCTCAATCAGCCCCAGCATTTT. Translated: CASRFGGSLNQPQHF. This chain connects TRBV12-3 or TRBV12-4 to TRBJ1-5, with unresolved D. The CDR3 runs 15 residues. V was cut by 6 bases and J by 3 bases, with 15 bases left in between.

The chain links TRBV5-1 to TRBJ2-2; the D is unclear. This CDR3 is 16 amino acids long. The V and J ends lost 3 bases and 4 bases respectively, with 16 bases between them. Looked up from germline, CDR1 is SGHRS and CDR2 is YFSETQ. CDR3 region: CASSSGQATGTGELFF. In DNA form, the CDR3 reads TGCGCCAGCAGCTCGGGCCAGGCTACGGGCACCGGGGAGCTGTTTTTT.

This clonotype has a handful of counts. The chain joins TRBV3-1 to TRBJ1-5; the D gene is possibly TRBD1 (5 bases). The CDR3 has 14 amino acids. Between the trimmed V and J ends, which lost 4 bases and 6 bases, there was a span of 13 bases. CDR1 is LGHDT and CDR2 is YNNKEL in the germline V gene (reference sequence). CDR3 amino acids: CASSPDKGFQPQHF. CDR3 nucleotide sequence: TGTGCCAGCAGCCCTGACAAGGGGTTTCAGCCCCAGCATTTT. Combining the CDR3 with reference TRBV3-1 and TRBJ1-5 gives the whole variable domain DTAVSQTPKYLVTQMGNDKSIKCEQNLGHDTMYWYKQDSKKFLKIMFSYNNKELIINETVPNRFSPKSPDKAHLNLHINSLELGDSAVYFCASSPDKGFQPQHFGDGTRLSIL.

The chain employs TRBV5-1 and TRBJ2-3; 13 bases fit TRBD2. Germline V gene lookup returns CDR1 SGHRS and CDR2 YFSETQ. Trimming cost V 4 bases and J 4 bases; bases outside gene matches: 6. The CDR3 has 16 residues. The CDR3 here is CASSPGLAGNADTQYF. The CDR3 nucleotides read TGCGCCAGCAGCCCGGGACTAGCGGGAAATGCAGATACGCAGTATTTT.

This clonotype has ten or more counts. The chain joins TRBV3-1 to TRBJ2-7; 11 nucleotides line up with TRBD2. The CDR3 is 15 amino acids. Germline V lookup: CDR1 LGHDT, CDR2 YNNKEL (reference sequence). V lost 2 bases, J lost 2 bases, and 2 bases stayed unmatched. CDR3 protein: CASSQRLAGPYEQYF. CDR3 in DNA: TGTGCCAGCAGCCAACGACTAGCGGGACCCTACGAGCAGTACTTC.

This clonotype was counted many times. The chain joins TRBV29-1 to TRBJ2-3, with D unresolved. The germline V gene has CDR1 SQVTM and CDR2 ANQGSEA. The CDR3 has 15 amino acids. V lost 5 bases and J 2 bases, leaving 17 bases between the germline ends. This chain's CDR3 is CSVSNTGPDTDTQYF. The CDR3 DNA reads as TGCAGCGTTTCTAATACGGGTCCCGACACAGATACGCAGTATTTT.

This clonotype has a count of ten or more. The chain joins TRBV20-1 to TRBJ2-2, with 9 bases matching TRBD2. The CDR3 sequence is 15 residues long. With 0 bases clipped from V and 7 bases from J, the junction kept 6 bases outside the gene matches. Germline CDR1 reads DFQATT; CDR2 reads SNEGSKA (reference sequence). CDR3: CSARDQAGGIGELFF. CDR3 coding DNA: TGCAGTGCTAGAGATCAGGCGGGAGGGATCGGGGAGCTGTTTTTT.

CDR3 protein: CASRRQGSDEQFF. The CDR3 DNA follows: TGTGCCAGTAGAAGACAGGGCTCGGATGAGCAGTTCTTC. V and J are TRBV27 and TRBJ2-1, with 7 nucleotides matching TRBD1. Looked up from germline, CDR1 is MNHEY and CDR2 is SMNVEV (reference sequence). This CDR3 region has 13 residues. J was trimmed by 8 bases and V by 9 bases; bases with no gene match: 10.

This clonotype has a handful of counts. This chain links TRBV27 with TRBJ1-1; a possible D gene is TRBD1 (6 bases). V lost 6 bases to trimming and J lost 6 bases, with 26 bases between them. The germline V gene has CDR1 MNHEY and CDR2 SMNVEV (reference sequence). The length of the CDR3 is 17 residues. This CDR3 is CASSARGHRLRKAEAFF. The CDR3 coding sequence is TGTGCCAGCAGCGCACGGGGGCACAGGTTGAGGAAGGCTGAAGCTTTCTTT.

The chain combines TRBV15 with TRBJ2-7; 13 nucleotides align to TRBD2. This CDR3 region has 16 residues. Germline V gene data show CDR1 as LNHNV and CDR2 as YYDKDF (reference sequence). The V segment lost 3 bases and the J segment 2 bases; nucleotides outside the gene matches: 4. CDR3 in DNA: TGTGCCACCAGCAGGGCTGGACTAGCGGGAGCCTACGAGCAGTACTTC. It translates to CATSRAGLAGAYEQYF.

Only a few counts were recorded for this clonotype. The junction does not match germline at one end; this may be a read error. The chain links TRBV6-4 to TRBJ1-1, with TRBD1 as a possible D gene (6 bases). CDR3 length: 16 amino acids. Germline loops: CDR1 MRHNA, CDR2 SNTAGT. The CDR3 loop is CASSDYGGRNVVEAFF. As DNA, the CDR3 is TGTGCCAGCAGTGACTACGGGGGGCGTAATGTCGTTGAAGCCTTCTTT.

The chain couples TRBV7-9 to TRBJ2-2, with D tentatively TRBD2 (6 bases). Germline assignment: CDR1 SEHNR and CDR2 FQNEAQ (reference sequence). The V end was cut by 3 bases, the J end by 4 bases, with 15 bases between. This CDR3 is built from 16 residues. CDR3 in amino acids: CASSFNAGRGTGELFF. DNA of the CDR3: TGTGCCAGCAGCTTTAACGCGGGACGGGGCACCGGGGAGCTGTTTTTT.

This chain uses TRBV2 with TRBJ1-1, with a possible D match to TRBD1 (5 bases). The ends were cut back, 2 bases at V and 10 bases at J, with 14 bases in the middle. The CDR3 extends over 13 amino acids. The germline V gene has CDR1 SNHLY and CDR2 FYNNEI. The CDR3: CASSEFVEGTAFF. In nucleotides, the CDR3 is TGTGCCAGCAGTGAATTCGTAGAGGGGACAGCTTTCTTT.

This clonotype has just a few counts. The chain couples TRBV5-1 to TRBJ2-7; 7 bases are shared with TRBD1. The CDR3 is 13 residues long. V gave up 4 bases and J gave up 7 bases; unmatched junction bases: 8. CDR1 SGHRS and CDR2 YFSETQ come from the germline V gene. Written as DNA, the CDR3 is TGCGCCAGCAGCACGGGACAGACGGGGGAGCAGTACGTC. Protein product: CASSTGQTGEQYV.

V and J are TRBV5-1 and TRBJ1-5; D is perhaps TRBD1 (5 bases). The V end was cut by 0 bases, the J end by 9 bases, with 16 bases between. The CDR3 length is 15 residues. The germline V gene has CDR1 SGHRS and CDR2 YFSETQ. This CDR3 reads CASSLGGEPGRPQHF. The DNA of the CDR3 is TGCGCCAGCAGCTTGGGGGGGGAACCAGGGAGGCCCCAGCATTTT.

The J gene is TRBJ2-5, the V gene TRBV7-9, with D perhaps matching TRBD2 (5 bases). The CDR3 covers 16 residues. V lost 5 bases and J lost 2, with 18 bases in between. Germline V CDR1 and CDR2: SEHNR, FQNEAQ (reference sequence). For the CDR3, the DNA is TGTGCCAGCAGCGCGCGGTTTGGCAGCGGACAAGAGACCCAGTACTTC. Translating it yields CASSARFGSGQETQYF.

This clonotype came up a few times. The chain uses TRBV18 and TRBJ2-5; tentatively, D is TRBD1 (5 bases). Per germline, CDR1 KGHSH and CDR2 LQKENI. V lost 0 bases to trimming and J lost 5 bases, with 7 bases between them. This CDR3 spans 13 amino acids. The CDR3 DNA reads TGTGCCAGCTCACCACCGCCAGGGGAGACCCAGTACTTC. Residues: CASSPPPGETQYF.

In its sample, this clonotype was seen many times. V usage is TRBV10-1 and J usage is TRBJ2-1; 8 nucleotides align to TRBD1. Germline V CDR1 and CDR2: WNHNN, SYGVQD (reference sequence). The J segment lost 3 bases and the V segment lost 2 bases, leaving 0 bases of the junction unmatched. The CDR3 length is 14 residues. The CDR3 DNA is TGCGCCAGCAGTGAGGGACAGGGCTACAATGAGCAGTTCTTC. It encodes CASSEGQGYNEQFF.